What follows are 4 T cell receptor beta chains derived from one specimen sequenced in a study of T-cell reconstitution after alpha-beta-depleted transplantation in children. Preparation of the TCRbeta library involved a method that used unique molecular identifiers. MiXCR, run by TCRdb on the PCR reads, gives a single entry per CDR3 protein. The repertoire holds about 600,000 distinct CDR3 sequences, with roughly 13% as singletons. The input for sequencing was PBMCs, mostly from graft donor cells, taken 360 days after TCRalphabeta/CD19-depleted stem cell transplant. These receptors all come from a male patient under 18 who had a stem cell transplant for acute myeloid leukemia, so the T cells may come from the graft donor.

There are a few counts of this clonotype. J is TRBJ2-2 and V is TRBV6-1; TRBD2 matches at 8 bases. The J segment lost 5 bases and the V segment lost 6 bases, leaving 8 bases of the junction unmatched. Germline V gene sequence: CDR1 MNHNS, CDR2 SASEGT. CDR3 length equals 15 residues. CDR3 sequence (DNA): TGTGCCAGCAGGGGGAGCGGGAGAGGGACCGGGGAGCTGTTTTTT. Its translation is CASRGSGRGTGELFF.

The J gene is TRBJ2-1, the V gene TRBV2; 7 bases match TRBD2. There are 16 residues in the CDR3. V lost 4 bases to trimming and J lost 3 bases; unmatched junction nucleotides: 9. Germline V CDR1 and CDR2: SNHLY, FYNNEI. Here the CDR3 reads CASSVVQAGIYNEQFF. The CDR3 nucleotides are TGTGCCAGCAGTGTGGTTCAAGCGGGAATCTACAATGAGCAGTTCTTC. Variable domain in full (rest from reference TRBV2 and TRBJ2-1): EPEVTQTPSHQVTQMGQEVILRCVPISNHLYFYWYRQILGQKVEFLVSFYNNEISEKSEIFDDQFSVERPDGSNFTLKIRSTKLEDSAMYFCASSVVQAGIYNEQFFGPGTRLTVL.

The chain links TRBV7-3 to TRBJ2-3, with D perhaps being TRBD1 or TRBD2 (6 bases each). Germline assignment: CDR1 SGHTA and CDR2 FQGTGA. This CDR3 spans 15 amino acids. V was trimmed by 3 bases and J by 1 base, leaving 11 bases between them. The CDR3 spells CASSFLGGGTDTQYF. CDR3 sequence (DNA): TGTGCCAGCAGCTTCTTGGGGGGCGGCACAGATACGCAGTATTTT.

The chain combines TRBV4-1 with TRBJ1-1, with no clear D. Germline values: CDR1 MGHRA, CDR2 YSYEKL. With 1 base removed from V and 0 bases from J, the gap between germline ends came to 12 bases. The CDR3 has 16 amino acids. CDR3 region: CASSQAAKALNTEAFF. CDR3 DNA sequence: TGCGCCAGCAGCCAAGCGGCAAAGGCACTGAACACTGAAGCTTTCTTT.